These T cell receptor beta chains were read from a single sample in a study of blood T cell repertoires in COVID-19. Assay: immunoSEQ multiplex PCR; the TCRdb copy retains only in-frame clones and omits some. The sample has 180,000 or so clones; about 83% are singletons. The sample consisted of peripheral blood. The receptor source for this set is a man aged 18 to 29 with active or convalescent COVID-19. Each CDR3 is given with its conserved first and last residue. A D gene is named only where the DNA matches it firmly. The size field is filled for only some rows; it gives once, few, many or a size class.

v_call: TRBV12-3/TRBV12-4; clone_size: NA; j_call: TRBJ1-2; d_call: TRBD1; cdr3_aa: CASSPQGQGYTF; cdr3_nt: TGTGCCAGCAGTCCACAGGGACAGGGCTACACCTTC
v_call: TRBV6-1; clone_size: NA; j_call: TRBJ1-1; d_call: TRBD1; cdr3_aa: CASSEEAGTGVPAFF; cdr3_nt: TGTGCCAGCAGTGAAGAAGCCGGGACAGGGGTCCCCGCTTTCTTT
v_call: TRBV11-2; clone_size: NA; j_call: TRBJ2-5; d_call: NA; cdr3_aa: CASSLRGQETQYF; cdr3_nt: TGTGCCAGCAGCTTACGAGGACAAGAGACCCAGTACTTC
v_call: TRBV5-6; clone_size: NA; j_call: TRBJ2-5; d_call: TRBD2; cdr3_aa: CASSPGLAGKQETQYF; cdr3_nt: TGTGCCAGCAGCCCGGGACTAGCGGGGAAACAAGAGACCCAGTACTTC
v_call: TRBV2; clone_size: NA; j_call: TRBJ2-7; d_call: NA; cdr3_aa: CASESLGGYEQYF; cdr3_nt: TGTGCCAGCGAAAGTTTGGGGGGCTACGAGCAGTACTTC
v_call: TRBV7-2; clone_size: NA; j_call: TRBJ1-2; d_call: NA; cdr3_aa: CASSLNQGDAGYTF; cdr3_nt: TGTGCCAGCAGCTTAAACCAGGGTGATGCTGGCTACACCTTC
v_call: TRBV4-3; clone_size: NA; j_call: TRBJ1-4; d_call: TRBD1; cdr3_aa: CASSQEPGTGNEKLFF; cdr3_nt: TGCGCCAGCAGCCAAGAGCCCGGGACAGGAAATGAAAAACTGTTTTTT
v_call: TRBV5-4; clone_size: NA; j_call: TRBJ2-3; d_call: NA; cdr3_aa: CASSLDGEGTDTQYF; cdr3_nt: TGTGCCAGCAGCTTGGATGGGGAGGGCACAGATACGCAGTATTTT
v_call: TRBV9; clone_size: NA; j_call: TRBJ2-7; d_call: TRBD1; cdr3_aa: CASSVGTGVAYEQYF; cdr3_nt: TGTGCCAGCAGCGTAGGAACAGGGGTGGCCTACGAGCAGTACTTC
v_call: TRBV19; clone_size: NA; j_call: TRBJ1-2; d_call: NA; cdr3_aa: CASTFEAGNLYGYTF; cdr3_nt: TGTGCCAGTACCTTCGAGGCGGGGAATTTATATGGCTACACCTTC
v_call: TRBV11-3; clone_size: NA; j_call: TRBJ1-2; d_call: NA; cdr3_aa: CASRPFGNYGYTF; cdr3_nt: TGTGCCAGCAGGCCCTTTGGTAACTACGGCTACACCTTC
v_call: TRBV7-8; clone_size: NA; j_call: TRBJ2-4; d_call: TRBD1; cdr3_aa: CASSSNTGDLAKNIQYF; cdr3_nt: TGTGCCAGCAGCTCAAATACAGGGGATCTAGCCAAAAACATTCAGTACTTC
v_call: TRBV6-5; clone_size: NA; j_call: TRBJ1-5; d_call: TRBD1; cdr3_aa: CASSSGTAMGNQPQHF; cdr3_nt: TGTGCCAGCAGTTCCGGGACAGCCATGGGCAATCAGCCCCAGCATTTT
v_call: TRBV6-5; clone_size: once; j_call: TRBJ1-1; d_call: TRBD1; cdr3_aa: CASSRQGTNTEAFF; cdr3_nt: TGTGCCAGCAGTCGACAGGGTACCAACACTGAAGCTTTCTTT
v_call: TRBV2; clone_size: few; j_call: TRBJ2-5; d_call: NA; cdr3_aa: CASSEVPGTQYF; cdr3_nt: TGTGCCAGCAGTGAGGTCCCGGGGACCCAGTACTTC
v_call: TRBV7-9; clone_size: NA; j_call: TRBJ1-5; d_call: NA; cdr3_aa: CASSSSETNQPQHF; cdr3_nt: TGTGCCAGCAGCTCATCAGAGACAAATCAGCCCCAGCATTTT
v_call: TRBV9; clone_size: NA; j_call: TRBJ1-1; d_call: NA; cdr3_aa: CASSSSFRVFEAFF; cdr3_nt: TGTGCCAGCAGCTCGTCATTCCGGGTGTTCGAAGCTTTCTTT
v_call: TRBV4-1; clone_size: NA; j_call: TRBJ1-5; d_call: NA; cdr3_aa: CASSQDEGGNQPQHF; cdr3_nt: TGCGCCAGCAGCCAAGATGAGGGGGGCAATCAGCCCCAGCATTTT
v_call: TRBV30; clone_size: NA; j_call: TRBJ1-2; d_call: NA; cdr3_aa: CAWGGAFGYTF; cdr3_nt: TGTGCCTGGGGGGGGGCATTTGGCTACACCTTC
v_call: TRBV2; clone_size: NA; j_call: TRBJ1-5; d_call: NA; cdr3_aa: CASSEMSVFRDQPQHF; cdr3_nt: TGTGCCAGCAGTGAAATGTCGGTTTTTCGGGATCAGCCCCAGCATTTT
v_call: TRBV28; clone_size: NA; j_call: TRBJ1-6; d_call: NA; cdr3_aa: CASSLKGGALHF; cdr3_nt: TGTGCCAGCAGTTTAAAGGGAGGGGCCCTCCACTTT
v_call: TRBV2; clone_size: NA; j_call: TRBJ2-5; d_call: NA; cdr3_aa: CASLMGDQETQYF; cdr3_nt: TGTGCCAGCCTAATGGGAGACCAAGAGACCCAGTACTTC
v_call: TRBV28; clone_size: few; j_call: TRBJ1-1; d_call: NA; cdr3_aa: CASRSSPREGNTEAFF; cdr3_nt: TGTGCCAGCAGAAGTTCCCCCCGAGAGGGGAACACTGAAGCTTTCTTT
v_call: TRBV6-2/TRBV6-3; clone_size: NA; j_call: TRBJ2-4; d_call: TRBD1; cdr3_aa: CASSYTDRGWRNIQYF; cdr3_nt: TGTGCCAGCAGTTACACCGACAGGGGATGGCGAAACATTCAGTACTTC
v_call: TRBV2; clone_size: NA; j_call: TRBJ2-2; d_call: TRBD2; cdr3_aa: CASRVSGSDTGELFF; cdr3_nt: TGTGCCAGCAGGGTTAGCGGGAGTGACACCGGGGAGCTGTTTTTT
v_call: TRBV6-5; clone_size: NA; j_call: TRBJ1-2; d_call: NA; cdr3_aa: CASSPTPGKTWGYTF; cdr3_nt: TGTGCCAGCAGTCCTACCCCGGGAAAAACTTGGGGCTACACCTTC
v_call: TRBV9; clone_size: NA; j_call: TRBJ2-3; d_call: TRBD1; cdr3_aa: CASSDPDRGGTDTQYF; cdr3_nt: TGTGCCAGCAGCGACCCGGACAGGGGCGGCACAGATACGCAGTATTTT
v_call: TRBV7-2; clone_size: NA; j_call: TRBJ2-2; d_call: TRBD1; cdr3_aa: CASRRDRDTGELFF; cdr3_nt: TGTGCCAGCCGCCGGGACAGGGACACCGGGGAGCTGTTTTTT
v_call: TRBV4-2; clone_size: NA; j_call: TRBJ2-3; d_call: TRBD2; cdr3_aa: CASSQSRTSGGTDTQYF; cdr3_nt: TGTGCCAGCAGCCAGTCCAGGACTAGCGGAGGCACAGATACGCAGTATTTT
v_call: TRBV28; clone_size: NA; j_call: TRBJ1-3; d_call: NA; cdr3_aa: CASSLWKLDSVRRNTIYF; cdr3_nt: TGTGCCAGCAGTTTATGGAAATTGGACAGCGTACGGAGAAACACCATATATTTT
v_call: TRBV5-1; clone_size: NA; j_call: TRBJ1-2; d_call: NA; cdr3_aa: CASSLGQNYGYTF; cdr3_nt: TGCGCCAGCAGCTTGGGCCAGAACTATGGCTACACCTTC
v_call: TRBV7-7; clone_size: NA; j_call: TRBJ2-2; d_call: TRBD1; cdr3_aa: CASSLGQGFTGELFF; cdr3_nt: TGTGCTAGCAGCTTAGGACAGGGGTTCACCGGGGAGCTGTTTTTT
v_call: TRBV14; clone_size: NA; j_call: TRBJ2-7; d_call: TRBD1; cdr3_aa: CASSQGDRGSYEQYF; cdr3_nt: TGTGCCAGCAGCCAAGGGGACAGGGGCTCCTACGAGCAGTACTTC
v_call: TRBV4-2; clone_size: NA; j_call: TRBJ1-2; d_call: TRBD1; cdr3_aa: CASSQGARGDGYTF; cdr3_nt: TGTGCCAGCAGCCAAGGTGCCAGGGGGGATGGCTACACCTTC
v_call: TRBV5-5; clone_size: NA; j_call: TRBJ2-1; d_call: NA; cdr3_aa: CASSLSLGAATYNEQFF; cdr3_nt: TGTGCCAGCAGCTTATCCCTCGGAGCGGCGACCTACAATGAGCAGTTCTTC
v_call: TRBV28; clone_size: once; j_call: TRBJ2-3; d_call: NA; cdr3_aa: CASTVGGDTQYF; cdr3_nt: TGTGCCAGCACTGTGGGGGGAGATACGCAGTATTTT
v_call: TRBV5-6; clone_size: NA; j_call: TRBJ1-2; d_call: TRBD1; cdr3_aa: CASSGQWTGGGYTF; cdr3_nt: TGTGCCAGCAGCGGACAGTGGACAGGGGGTGGCTACACCTTC
v_call: TRBV28; clone_size: NA; j_call: TRBJ1-5; d_call: NA; cdr3_aa: CASSETGSVVQPQHF; cdr3_nt: TGTGCCAGCAGTGAAACAGGGAGCGTGGTTCAGCCCCAGCATTTT
v_call: TRBV4-1; clone_size: NA; j_call: TRBJ2-2; d_call: NA; cdr3_aa: CASSQVSEGAGPTGELFF; cdr3_nt: TGCGCCAGCAGCCAAGTAAGCGAAGGGGCAGGCCCTACCGGGGAGCTGTTTTTT
v_call: TRBV7-9; clone_size: NA; j_call: TRBJ1-5; d_call: TRBD1; cdr3_aa: CASSLAGGAFFPQHF; cdr3_nt: TGTGCCAGCAGCTTGGCAGGGGGCGCCTTTTTCCCCCAGCATTTT